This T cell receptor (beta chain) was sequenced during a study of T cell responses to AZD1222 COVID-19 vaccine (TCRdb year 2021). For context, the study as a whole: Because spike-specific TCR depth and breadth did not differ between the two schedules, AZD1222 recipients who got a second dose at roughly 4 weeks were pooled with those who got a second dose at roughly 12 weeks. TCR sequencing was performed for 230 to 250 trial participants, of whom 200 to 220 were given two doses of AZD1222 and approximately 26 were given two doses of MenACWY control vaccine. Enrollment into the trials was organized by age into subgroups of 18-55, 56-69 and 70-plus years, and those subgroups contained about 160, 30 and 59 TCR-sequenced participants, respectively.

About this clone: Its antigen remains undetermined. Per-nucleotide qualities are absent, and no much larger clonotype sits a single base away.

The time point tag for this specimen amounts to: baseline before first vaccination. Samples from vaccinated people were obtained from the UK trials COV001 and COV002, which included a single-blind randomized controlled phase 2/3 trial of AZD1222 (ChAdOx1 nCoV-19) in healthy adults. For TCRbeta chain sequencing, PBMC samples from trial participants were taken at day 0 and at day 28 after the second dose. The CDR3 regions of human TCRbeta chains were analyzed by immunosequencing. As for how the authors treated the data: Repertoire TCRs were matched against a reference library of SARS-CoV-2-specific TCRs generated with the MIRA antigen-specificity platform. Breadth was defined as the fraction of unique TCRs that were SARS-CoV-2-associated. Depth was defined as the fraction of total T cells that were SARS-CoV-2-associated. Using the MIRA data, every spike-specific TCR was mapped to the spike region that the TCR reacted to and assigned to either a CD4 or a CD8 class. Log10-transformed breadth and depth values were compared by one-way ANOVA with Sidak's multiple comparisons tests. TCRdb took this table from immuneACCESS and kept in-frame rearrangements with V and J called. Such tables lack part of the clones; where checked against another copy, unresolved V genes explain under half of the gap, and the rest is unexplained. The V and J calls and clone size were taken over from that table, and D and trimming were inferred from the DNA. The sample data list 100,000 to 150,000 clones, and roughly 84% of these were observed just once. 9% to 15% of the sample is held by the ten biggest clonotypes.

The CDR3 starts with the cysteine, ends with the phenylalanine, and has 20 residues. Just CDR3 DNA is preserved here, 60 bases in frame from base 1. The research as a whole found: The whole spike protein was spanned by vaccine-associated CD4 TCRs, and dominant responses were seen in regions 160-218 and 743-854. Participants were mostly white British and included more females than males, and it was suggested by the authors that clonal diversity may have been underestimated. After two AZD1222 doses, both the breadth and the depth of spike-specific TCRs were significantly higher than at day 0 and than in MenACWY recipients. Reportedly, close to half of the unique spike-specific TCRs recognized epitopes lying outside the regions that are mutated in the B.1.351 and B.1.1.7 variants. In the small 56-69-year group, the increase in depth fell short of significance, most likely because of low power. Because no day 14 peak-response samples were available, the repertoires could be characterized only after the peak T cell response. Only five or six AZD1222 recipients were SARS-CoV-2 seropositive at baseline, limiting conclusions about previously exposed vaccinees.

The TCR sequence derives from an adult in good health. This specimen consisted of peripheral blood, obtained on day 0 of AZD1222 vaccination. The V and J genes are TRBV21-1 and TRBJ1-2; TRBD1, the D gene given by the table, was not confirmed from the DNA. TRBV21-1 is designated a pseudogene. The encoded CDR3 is CASSIKGGPQGQSNPYGYTF. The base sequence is TGTGCCAGCAGCATAAAAGGGGGTCCACAGGGACAATCGAACCCTTATGGCTACACCTTC.